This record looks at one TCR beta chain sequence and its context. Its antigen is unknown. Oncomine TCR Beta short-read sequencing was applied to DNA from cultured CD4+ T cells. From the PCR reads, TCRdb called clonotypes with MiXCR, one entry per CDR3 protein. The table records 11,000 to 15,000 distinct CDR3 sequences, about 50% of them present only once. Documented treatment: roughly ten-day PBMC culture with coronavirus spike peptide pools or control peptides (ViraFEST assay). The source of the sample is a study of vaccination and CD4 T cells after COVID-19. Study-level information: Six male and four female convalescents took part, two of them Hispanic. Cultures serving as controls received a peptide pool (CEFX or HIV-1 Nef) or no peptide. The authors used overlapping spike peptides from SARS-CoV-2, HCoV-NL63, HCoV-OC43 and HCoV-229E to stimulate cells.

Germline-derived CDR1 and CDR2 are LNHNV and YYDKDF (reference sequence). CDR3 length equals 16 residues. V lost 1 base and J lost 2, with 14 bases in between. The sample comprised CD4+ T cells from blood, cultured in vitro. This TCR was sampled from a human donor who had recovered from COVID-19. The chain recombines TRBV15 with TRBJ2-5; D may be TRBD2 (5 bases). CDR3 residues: CATSRGSLAVQETQYF. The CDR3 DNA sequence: TGTGCCACCAGCAGAGGAAGCCTAGCCGTGCAAGAGACCCAGTACTTC. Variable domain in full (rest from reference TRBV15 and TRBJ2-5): DAMVIQNPRYQVTQFGKPVTLSCSQTLNHNVMYWYQQKSSQAPKLLFHYYDKDFNNEADTPDNFQSRRPNTSFCFLDIRSPGLGDTAMYLCATSRGSLAVQETQYFGPGTRLLVL.